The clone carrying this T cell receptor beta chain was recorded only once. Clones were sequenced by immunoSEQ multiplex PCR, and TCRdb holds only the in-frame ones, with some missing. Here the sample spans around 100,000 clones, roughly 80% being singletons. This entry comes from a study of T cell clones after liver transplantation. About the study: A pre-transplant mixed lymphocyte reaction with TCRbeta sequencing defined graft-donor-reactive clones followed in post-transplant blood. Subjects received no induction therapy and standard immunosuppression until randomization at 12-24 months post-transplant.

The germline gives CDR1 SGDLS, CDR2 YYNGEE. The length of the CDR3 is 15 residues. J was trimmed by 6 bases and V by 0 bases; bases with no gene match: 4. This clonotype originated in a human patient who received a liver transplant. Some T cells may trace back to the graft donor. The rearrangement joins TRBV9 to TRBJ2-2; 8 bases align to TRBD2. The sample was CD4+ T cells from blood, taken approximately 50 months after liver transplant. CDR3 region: CASSVAGLGSGELFF. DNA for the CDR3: TGTGCCAGCAGCGTAGCGGGACTAGGTTCCGGGGAGCTGTTTTTT.